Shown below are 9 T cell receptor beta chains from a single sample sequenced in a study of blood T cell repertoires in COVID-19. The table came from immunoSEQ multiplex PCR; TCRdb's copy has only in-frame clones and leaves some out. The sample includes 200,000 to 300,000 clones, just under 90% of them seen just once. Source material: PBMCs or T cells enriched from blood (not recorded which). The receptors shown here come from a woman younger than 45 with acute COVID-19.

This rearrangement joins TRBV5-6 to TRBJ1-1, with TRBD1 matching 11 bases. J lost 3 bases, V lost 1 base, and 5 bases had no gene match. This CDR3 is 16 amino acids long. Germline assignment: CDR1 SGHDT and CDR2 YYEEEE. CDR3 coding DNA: TGTGCCAGCAGCTTGAGGGACAGGGGGACCCACACTGAAGCTTTCTTT. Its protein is CASSLRDRGTHTEAFF.

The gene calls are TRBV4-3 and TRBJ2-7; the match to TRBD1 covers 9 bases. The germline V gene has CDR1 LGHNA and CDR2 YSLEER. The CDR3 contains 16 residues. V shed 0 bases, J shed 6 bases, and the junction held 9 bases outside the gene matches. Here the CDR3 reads CASSQEPGQGIAEQYF. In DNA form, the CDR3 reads TGCGCCAGCAGCCAAGAACCGGGACAGGGAATAGCCGAGCAGTACTTC.

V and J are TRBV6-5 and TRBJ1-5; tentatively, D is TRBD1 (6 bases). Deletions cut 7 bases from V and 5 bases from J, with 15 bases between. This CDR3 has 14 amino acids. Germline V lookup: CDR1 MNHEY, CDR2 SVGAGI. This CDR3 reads CASNYAGDYQPQHF. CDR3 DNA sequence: TGTGCCAGCAACTACGCAGGGGATTATCAGCCCCAGCATTTT.

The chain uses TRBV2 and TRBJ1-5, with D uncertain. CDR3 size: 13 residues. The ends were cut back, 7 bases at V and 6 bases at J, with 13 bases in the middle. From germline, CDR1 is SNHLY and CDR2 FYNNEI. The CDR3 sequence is CASTQTRSQPQHF. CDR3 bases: TGTGCCAGCACGCAGACCCGGAGTCAGCCCCAGCATTTT. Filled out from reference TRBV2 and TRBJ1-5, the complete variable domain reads EPEVTQTPSHQVTQMGQEVILRCVPISNHLYFYWYRQILGQKVEFLVSFYNNEISEKSEIFDDQFSVERPDGSNFTLKIRSTKLEDSAMYFCASTQTRSQPQHFGDGTRLSIL.

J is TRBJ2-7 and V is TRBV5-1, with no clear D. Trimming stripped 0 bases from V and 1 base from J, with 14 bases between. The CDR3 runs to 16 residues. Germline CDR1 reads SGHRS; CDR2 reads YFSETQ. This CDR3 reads CASSLGVYSTSYEQYF. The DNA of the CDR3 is TGCGCCAGCAGCTTGGGGGTTTACAGCACGTCCTACGAGCAGTACTTC. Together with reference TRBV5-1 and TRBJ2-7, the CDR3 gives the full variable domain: KAGVTQTPRYLIKTRGQQVTLSCSPISGHRSVSWYQQTPGQGLQFLFEYFSETQRNKGNFPGRFSGRQFSNSRSEMNVSTLELGDSALYLCASSLGVYSTSYEQYFGPGTRLTVT.

DNA of the CDR3: TGCGCCAGCAGCCAAGTCCCTAGCGGGGAAAATGAGCAGTTCTTC. It codes for CASSQVPSGENEQFF. The chain recombines TRBV4-3 with TRBJ2-1; 9 nucleotides align to TRBD2. Germline V gene data show CDR1 as LGHNA and CDR2 as YSLEER. The CDR3 is 15 amino acids. Trimming cost V 1 base and J 7 bases; bases outside gene matches: 5.

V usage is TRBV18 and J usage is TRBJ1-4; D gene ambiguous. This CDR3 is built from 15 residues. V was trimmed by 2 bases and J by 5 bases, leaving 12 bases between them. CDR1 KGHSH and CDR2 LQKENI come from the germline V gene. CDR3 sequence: CASSPGRGSNEKLFF. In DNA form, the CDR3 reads TGTGCCAGCTCACCAGGTAGAGGGTCCAATGAAAAACTGTTTTTT.

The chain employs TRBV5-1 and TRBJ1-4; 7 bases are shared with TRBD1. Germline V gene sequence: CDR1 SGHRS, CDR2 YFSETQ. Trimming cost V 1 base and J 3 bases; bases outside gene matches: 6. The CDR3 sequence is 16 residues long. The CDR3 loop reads CASSLRAGQSNEKLFF. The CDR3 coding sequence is TGCGCCAGCAGCTTGCGTGCGGGACAGTCTAATGAAAAACTGTTTTTT.

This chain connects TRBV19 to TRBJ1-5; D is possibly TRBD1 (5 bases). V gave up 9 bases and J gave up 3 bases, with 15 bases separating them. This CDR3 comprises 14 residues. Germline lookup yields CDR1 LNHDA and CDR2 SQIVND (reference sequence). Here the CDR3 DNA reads TGTGCCAGCGATCAGGGACTGTTCAATCAGCCCCAGCATTTT. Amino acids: CASDQGLFNQPQHF. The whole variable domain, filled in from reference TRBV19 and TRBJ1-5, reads DGGITQSPKYLFRKEGQNVTLSCEQNLNHDAMYWYRQDPGQGLRLIYYSQIVNDFQKGDIAEGYSVSREKKESFPLTVTSAQKNPTAFYLCASDQGLFNQPQHFGDGTRLSIL.